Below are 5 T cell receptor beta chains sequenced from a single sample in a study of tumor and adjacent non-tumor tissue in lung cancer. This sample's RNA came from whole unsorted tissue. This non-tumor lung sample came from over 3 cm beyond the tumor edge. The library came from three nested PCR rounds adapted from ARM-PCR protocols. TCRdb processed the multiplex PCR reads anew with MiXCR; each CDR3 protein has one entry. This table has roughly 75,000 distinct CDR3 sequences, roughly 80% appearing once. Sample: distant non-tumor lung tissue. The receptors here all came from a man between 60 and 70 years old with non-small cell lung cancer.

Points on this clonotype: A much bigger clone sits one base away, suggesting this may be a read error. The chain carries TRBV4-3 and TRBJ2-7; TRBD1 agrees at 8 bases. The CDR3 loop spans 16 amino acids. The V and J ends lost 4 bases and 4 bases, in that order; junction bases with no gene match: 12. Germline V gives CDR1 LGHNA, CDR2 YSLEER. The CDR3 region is CASSRWVDRAVYEQYF. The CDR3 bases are TGCGCCAGCAGCCGGTGGGTGGACAGGGCAGTTTACGAGCAGTACTTC.

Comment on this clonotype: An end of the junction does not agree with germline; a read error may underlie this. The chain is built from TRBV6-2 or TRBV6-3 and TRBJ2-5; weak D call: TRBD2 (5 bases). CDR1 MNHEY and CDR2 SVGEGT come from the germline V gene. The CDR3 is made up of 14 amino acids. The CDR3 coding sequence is TGTACCAGCAGTTACAGTACGGGATTGGAGACTCAGTACTTC. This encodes CTSSYSTGLETQYF.

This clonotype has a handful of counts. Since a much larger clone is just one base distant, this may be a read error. The CDR3 here is CSASYRGADTDTQYF. In nucleotides, the CDR3 is TGCAGTGCTAGTTACCGGGGGGCGGACACAGATACGCAGTATTTT. The chain has TRBV20-1 and TRBJ2-3; a possible D gene is TRBD2 (7 bases). With 3 bases removed from V and 2 bases from J, the gap between germline ends came to 15 bases. The CDR3 extends over 15 amino acids. The V gene's germline CDR1 is DFQATT and CDR2 SNEGSKA (reference sequence).

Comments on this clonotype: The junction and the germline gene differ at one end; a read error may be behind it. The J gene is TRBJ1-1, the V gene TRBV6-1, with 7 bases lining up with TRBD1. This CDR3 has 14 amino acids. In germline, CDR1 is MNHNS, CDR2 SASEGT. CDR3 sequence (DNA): TGTACCAGCAGTGATCACAGGGGCGACACTGAAGCTTTCTTT. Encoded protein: CTSSDHRGDTEAFF.

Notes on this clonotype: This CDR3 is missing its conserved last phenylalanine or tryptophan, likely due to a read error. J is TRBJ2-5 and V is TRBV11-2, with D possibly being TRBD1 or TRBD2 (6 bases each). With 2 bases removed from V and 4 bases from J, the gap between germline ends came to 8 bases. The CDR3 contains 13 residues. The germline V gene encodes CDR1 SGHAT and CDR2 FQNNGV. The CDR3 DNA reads TGTGCCAGCAGCTTACGGGGGCGAGAGACCCAGTACCTC. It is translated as CASSLRGRETQYL.